This is a list of T cell receptor beta chains from one sample in a study of shared clonotypes between healthy human individuals. Sequencing was performed with immunoSEQ multiplex PCR; in TCRdb, only in-frame clones are kept and a portion is missing. The sample holds approximately 720,000 clones, roughly 70% seen once. The sample was memory CD4+ T cells sorted from blood. The receptor source for this set is a woman aged 25 to 39 in good health. Each CDR3 is given with its conserved first and last residue. Each record gives: V gene, clone size, J gene, D gene, CDR3 DNA, CDR3 protein. The D gene is left open where the match is weak. Rows may omit the clone size; those that give it use once, few, many or a size class.

TRBV30	-	TRBJ2-1	TRBD2	TGTGCCTGGATGGCTAGCGGGAGGTTCACCTACAATGAGCAGTTCTTC	CAWMASGRFTYNEQFF
TRBV5-1	-	TRBJ2-7	-	TGCGCCAGCAGCTCACAGGGTTCCCTCGGCGAGCAGTACTTC	CASSSQGSLGEQYF
TRBV19	-	TRBJ1-1	-	TGTGCCAGTAATCGGGGGCGCCTCGCGGTCACTGAAGCTTTCTTT	CASNRGRLAVTEAFF
TRBV11-2	-	TRBJ2-3	-	TGTGCCAGCAGCCCCTTGACCCAATGGGGGTCCACAGATACGCAGTATTTT	CASSPLTQWGSTDTQYF
TRBV6-6	-	TRBJ1-1	-	TGTGCCAGCGCCAGGGTGAACACTGAAGCTTTCTTT	CASARVNTEAFF
TRBV5-4	few	TRBJ1-1	-	TGTGCCAGCAGCTTGGGTCGCCCGGACACTTCCCCCGGAGGAGCTTTCTTT	CASSLGRPDTSPGGAFF
TRBV10-1	-	TRBJ2-1	TRBD1	TGCGCCAGCGCCCGACAGGGGGGCAATGAGCAGTTCTTC	CASARQGGNEQFF
TRBV28	-	TRBJ1-2	TRBD1	TGTGCCAGCAGCCAGGGTGGGTGGGACAGGGGCTACACCTTC	CASSQGGWDRGYTF
TRBV6-1	few	TRBJ1-5	-	TGTGCCAGCAGCAGGGAGTATAGCAATCAGCCCCAGCATTTT	CASSREYSNQPQHF
TRBV28	-	TRBJ1-2	-	TGTGCCAGCAGCCCCCCACTCAGGGTGTATTCAGAGGGCTACACCTTC	CASSPPLRVYSEGYTF
TRBV7-9	few	TRBJ1-4	-	TGTGCCAGCAGCTTAGCGTCCAGTCAGGCGGAAAAACTGTTTTTT	CASSLASSQAEKLFF
TRBV27	-	TRBJ2-7	-	TGTGCCAGCAGTGACCAGGGTTACGAGCAGTACTTC	CASSDQGYEQYF
TRBV18	-	TRBJ2-1	-	TGTGCCAGCTCACCAAGCGTGTCCCCACCGAATGAGCAGTTCTTC	CASSPSVSPPNEQFF
TRBV15	many	TRBJ1-1	TRBD1	TGTGCCACCGAGGGGGCAGAGAACACTGAAGCTTTCTTT	CATEGAENTEAFF
TRBV27	-	TRBJ1-5	-	TGTGCCAGCAGTTGGAACCTACAGGCGAGGGTTGTTTATAGCAATCAGCCCCAGCATTTT	CASSWNLQARVVYSNQPQHF
TRBV18	-	TRBJ2-7	-	TGTGCCAGCTCACCACCGTCGAACTACGAGCAGTACTTC	CASSPPSNYEQYF
TRBV4-1	few	TRBJ2-2	-	TGCGCCAGCAGCCACTTCCAGGACAGTACCGGGGAGCTGTTTTTT	CASSHFQDSTGELFF
TRBV9	-	TRBJ1-2	-	TGTGCCAGCAGCGTAGCCCAAAGAGGCTATGGCTACACCTTC	CASSVAQRGYGYTF
TRBV2	-	TRBJ2-1	-	TGTGCCAGCAGTGTCCAGAGGACAACAGGTGAGCAGTTCTTC	CASSVQRTTGEQFF
TRBV19	-	TRBJ1-2	-	TGTGCCAGTAGTACCAGGGGATATGGCTACACCTTC	CASSTRGYGYTF
TRBV5-1	once	TRBJ1-2	-	TGCGCCAGCAGCCCCCGCCCAGAACTAAACTATGGCTACACCTTC	CASSPRPELNYGYTF
TRBV25-1	few	TRBJ1-1	-	TGTGCCAGGATGACGACAGCCCCCCTAGGCACTGAAGCTTTCTTT	CARMTTAPLGTEAFF
TRBV27	-	TRBJ1-3	TRBD1	TGTGCCAGCAGCCGGACAGGGAGGGTGGACACCATATATTTT	CASSRTGRVDTIYF
TRBV6-1	-	TRBJ1-5	-	TGTGCCAGCAGGGTTGCCGGTGTTCAGCCCCAGCATTTT	CASRVAGVQPQHF
TRBV2	-	TRBJ1-5	-	TGTGCCAGCAGTCGACAGTCTAATAGCAATCAGCCCCAGCATTTT	CASSRQSNSNQPQHF
TRBV6-6	-	TRBJ2-2	TRBD1	TGTGCCAGCAGCGGACAGGGTGCCGGGGAGCTGTTTTTT	CASSGQGAGELFF
TRBV10-2	-	TRBJ1-2	-	TGCGCCAGCAGAGCAGACGGTGGCTACACCTTC	CASRADGGYTF
TRBV6-1	-	TRBJ1-2	-	TGTGCCAGCAGTGCACAGGGAGGCTATGGCTACACCTTC	CASSAQGGYGYTF
TRBV6-6	-	TRBJ1-1	-	TGTGCCAGCAGTTACTCGATGAAGCTGAACACTGAAGCTTTCTTT	CASSYSMKLNTEAFF
TRBV16	-	TRBJ2-7	-	TGTGCCAGCAGCCAATCGCGGGGAGGTGGCTACGAGCAGTACTTC	CASSQSRGGGYEQYF
TRBV18	many	TRBJ1-1	-	TGTGCCAGCTCACCACAGGGGTCGAACACTGAAGCTTTCTTT	CASSPQGSNTEAFF
TRBV29-1	few	TRBJ1-5	-	TGCAGCGTATCCGAGAGAGCCAATCAGCCCCAGCATTTT	CSVSERANQPQHF
TRBV6-1	few	TRBJ2-7	TRBD1	TGTGCCAGCAGTGAAAGGACAGGTGCGTTCTACGAGCAGTACTTC	CASSERTGAFYEQYF
TRBV27	-	TRBJ2-1	TRBD2	TGTGCCAGCAGTGCGAGACTAGCGACCTACAATGAGCAGTTCTTC	CASSARLATYNEQFF
TRBV7-9	-	TRBJ2-1	TRBD2	TGTGCCAGCAGCCCAACTAGCGGGCCCTACAATGAGCAGTTCTTC	CASSPTSGPYNEQFF
TRBV6-1	few	TRBJ1-2	-	TGTGCCAGCAGGCGGGACTATGGCTACACCTTC	CASRRDYGYTF
TRBV11-2	-	TRBJ2-7	-	TGTGCCAGCAGTGCCGGGGCGCTCAGGTACGAGCAGTACTTC	CASSAGALRYEQYF
TRBV27	-	TRBJ2-5	TRBD2	TGTGCCAGCAGTCCCTCCCGAGCGGGATACACTCCGCTCAGTCGAGAGACCCAGTACTTC	CASSPSRAGYTPLSRETQYF
TRBV19	-	TRBJ2-2	TRBD1	TGTGCCAGTAGTATGTGGACAGGCCCGGCCGGGGAGCTGTTTTTT	CASSMWTGPAGELFF
TRBV2	few	TRBJ2-2	-	TGTGCCAGCAGGCAGGGACCGAACACCGGGGAGCTGTTTTTT	CASRQGPNTGELFF
TRBV6-1	-	TRBJ2-5	TRBD2	TGTGCCAGCAGGGCTAGCGGGAGGAAGGAGACCCAGTACTTC	CASRASGRKETQYF
TRBV5-1	-	TRBJ2-7	TRBD1	TGCGCCAGCAGTTGGACAGGCCCGATGGGCGAGCAGTACTTC	CASSWTGPMGEQYF
TRBV28	many	TRBJ2-7	-	TGTGCCAGCAGCAAAGGAGGCGCGGGATTTTTTTCCTACGAGCAGTACTTC	CASSKGGAGFFSYEQYF
TRBV18	-	TRBJ1-1	-	TGTGCCAGCTCACCGATGGGGACTGAAGCTTTCTTT	CASSPMGTEAFF
TRBV4-2	-	TRBJ2-5	-	TGTGCCAGCAGCCAAGAAGACCTCTGGGGGAGAGAGACCCAGTACTTC	CASSQEDLWGRETQYF
TRBV27	-	TRBJ1-1	-	TGTGCCAGCAGTTTATCGGTGAACACTGAAGCTTTCTTT	CASSLSVNTEAFF
TRBV4-1	-	TRBJ1-3	TRBD1	TGCGCCAGCAGCCAACCGGACAGGGGATTAAACACCATATATTTT	CASSQPDRGLNTIYF
TRBV27	-	TRBJ2-7	-	TGTGCCAGCAGTTTAGCCAGGGGGGGATCTTACGAGCAGTACTTC	CASSLARGGSYEQYF
TRBV18	-	TRBJ1-1	-	TGTGCCAGCTCACCGGGTATTAACACTGAAGCTTTCTTT	CASSPGINTEAFF
TRBV5-1	-	TRBJ2-5	-	TGCGCCAGCAGCTTGGTAACGTCCCAAGGGGCCCAGTACTTC	CASSLVTSQGAQYF